What follows are 18 T cell receptor beta chains derived from one specimen sequenced in a study of blood T cell repertoires in COVID-19. Clones were read by immunoSEQ multiplex PCR, and TCRdb kept only the in-frame ones, dropping some. The sample consists of hundreds of thousands of clones, 70% to 90% of them appearing once. The sequencing sample was made of peripheral blood. The receptors derive from a man in his fifties or sixties with COVID-19, enrolled during active disease.

The rearrangement uses TRBV5-1 and TRBJ1-1; the D gene is possibly TRBD1 (5 bases). Trimming took 0 bases from V and 0 from J, leaving 9 bases between them. The CDR3 runs to 15 residues. Germline V CDR1 and CDR2: SGHRS, YFSETQ. CDR3 DNA: TGCGCCAGCAGCTTGGTTGGGGCACTGAACACTGAAGCTTTCTTT. Translation: CASSLVGALNTEAFF.

This chain joins TRBV6-1 and TRBJ2-7; D gene unclear. The germline gives CDR1 MNHNS, CDR2 SASEGT. V lost 3 bases and J lost 1, with 10 bases in between. This CDR3 spans 14 amino acids. The CDR3 region is CASSEWQFSYEQYF. CDR3 sequence (DNA): TGTGCCAGCAGTGAGTGGCAGTTTTCCTACGAGCAGTACTTC.

The chain uses TRBV9 and TRBJ1-2; possibly TRBD1 for D (5 bases). V was pared by 2 bases and J by 4 bases, with 15 bases between. This CDR3 comprises 15 residues. Germline V gene data show CDR1 as SGDLS and CDR2 as YYNGEE. The CDR3 reads CASSVDARQSYGYTF. CDR3 nucleotide sequence: TGTGCCAGCAGCGTGGATGCAAGACAGTCCTATGGCTACACCTTC.

The chain uses TRBV2 and TRBJ2-3; the D gene is possibly TRBD2 (5 bases). Per the germline V gene, CDR1 is SNHLY and CDR2 is FYNNEI. Trimming cost V 5 bases and J 4 bases, with 13 bases left between them. CDR3 length: 14 residues. The CDR3 sequence: CASSILGSSDTQYF. The CDR3 region has the DNA TGTGCCAGCAGTATACTAGGCTCATCAGATACGCAGTATTTT.

The chain couples TRBV4-1 to TRBJ1-1, with D perhaps matching TRBD1 (5 bases). The V gene lost 3 bases and the J gene lost 4 bases, with 12 bases spanning the gap. Germline V lookup: CDR1 MGHRA, CDR2 YSYEKL. The CDR3 spans 14 residues. CDR3 nucleotides: TGCGCCAGCAGCCAGGGGCTCCTGGGCACTGAAGCTTTCTTT. It specifies CASSQGLLGTEAFF.

The chain joins TRBV18 to TRBJ1-2; D uncertain. The CDR3 runs to 15 residues. Germline V gene data show CDR1 as KGHSH and CDR2 as LQKENI. Trimming stripped 5 bases from V and 0 bases from J, with 13 bases between. This chain's CDR3 is CASSEIQDANYGYTF. The CDR3, as DNA: TGTGCCAGCTCAGAGATCCAGGATGCTAACTATGGCTACACCTTC.

This sequence joins TRBV27 and TRBJ1-2; D is unclear. The CDR3 totals 13 residues. Germline V gene lookup returns CDR1 MNHEY and CDR2 SMNVEV (reference sequence). V lost 3 bases and J lost 4, with 9 bases in between. CDR3 region: CASSLRDGYGYTF. The CDR3 DNA reads TGTGCCAGCAGTTTGCGGGATGGCTATGGCTACACCTTC.

The V call is TRBV15, the J call TRBJ1-4, with 10 positions matching TRBD1. The CDR3 covers 16 residues. Germline V CDR1 and CDR2: LNHNV, YYDKDF (reference sequence). V was clipped by 0 bases and J by 5 bases; unmatched bases: 3. CDR3 sequence reads: CATSRDRTGGNEKLFF. The CDR3 DNA is TGTGCCACCAGCAGAGACCGGACAGGGGGAAATGAAAAACTGTTTTTT.

The V gene is TRBV7-8, the J gene TRBJ2-7, with TRBD1 identical over 8 bases. Per the germline V gene, CDR1 is SGHVS and CDR2 is FQNEAQ. This CDR3 region has 15 residues. V lost 6 bases and J lost 0; bases outside the gene matches: 7. DNA of the CDR3: TGTGCCAGCAGTTTCGACAGGGGAGTCTCCTACGAGCAGTACTTC. It is translated as CASSFDRGVSYEQYF.

The chain joins TRBV4-2 to TRBJ2-3; 8 positions match TRBD2. The CDR3 totals 15 residues. With 7 bases clipped from V and 4 bases from J, the junction kept 10 bases outside the gene matches. Per the germline V gene, CDR1 is LGHNA and CDR2 is YNFKEQ. The CDR3 region is CASMGPGGGPDTQYF. CDR3 coding DNA: TGTGCCAGCATGGGCCCCGGGGGGGGCCCAGATACGCAGTATTTT.

The chain links TRBV27 to TRBJ2-3; TRBD2 aligns across 12 bases. With V trimmed by 4 bases and J by 7 bases, 9 bases remained unmatched. Germline CDR1 MNHEY, CDR2 SMNVEV (reference sequence). The CDR3 is made up of 16 amino acids. Written as DNA, the CDR3 is TGTGCCAGCAGTTCCCCGGGACTAGCGGGTGTGAATACGCAGTATTTT. Residues: CASSSPGLAGVNTQYF.

V and J are TRBV6-2 or TRBV6-3 and TRBJ1-5; D is unresolved. V was trimmed by 1 base and J by 6 bases, leaving 13 bases between them. The V gene's germline CDR1 is MNHEY and CDR2 SVGEGT. The CDR3 is made up of 15 amino acids. The CDR3 protein is CASSYFVGEVQPQHF. Written as DNA, the CDR3 is TGTGCCAGCAGTTACTTCGTCGGAGAGGTTCAGCCCCAGCATTTT.

This clone occurred a few times. CDR3 loop: CASSFLQGANYGYTF. The CDR3 coding sequence is TGTGCCAGCAGTTTTCTACAGGGGGCGAACTATGGCTACACCTTC. The V gene is TRBV6-5, the J gene TRBJ1-2; 9 nucleotides align to TRBD1. J was trimmed by 2 bases and V by 4 bases; bases with no gene match: 5. The CDR3 totals 15 residues. Germline CDR1 is MNHEY and CDR2 is SVGAGI.

V is TRBV21-1 and J is TRBJ2-7; the DNA was not compared with TRBD2, the D call given in the table. TRBV21-1 is annotated as a pseudogene. CDR3 size: 14 residues. The CDR3 sequence: CASSNRGGIYEQYF. CDR3 bases: TGTGCCAGCAGCAACCGGGGGGGGATATACGAGCAGTACTTC.

The rearrangement links TRBV28 to TRBJ1-2; D possibly corresponds to TRBD1 (5 bases). This CDR3 has 14 amino acids. CDR1 is MDHEN and CDR2 is SYDVKM in the germline V gene. Trimming removed 3 bases from V and 8 bases from J, with 16 bases in between. CDR3 sequence reads: CASSFGGALGGYTF. DNA of the CDR3: TGTGCCAGCAGTTTTGGAGGGGCCCTGGGGGGCTACACCTTC.

J is TRBJ2-7 and V is TRBV18, with D hard to call. The CDR3 is 15 residues long. The germline V gene encodes CDR1 KGHSH and CDR2 LQKENI. Trimming stripped 5 bases from V and 0 bases from J, with 14 bases between. CDR3 in DNA: TGTGCCAGCTCAATCAGTGGGCTAAGCTCCTACGAGCAGTACTTC. Its protein product is CASSISGLSSYEQYF.

The chain joins TRBV9 to TRBJ2-1; maybe TRBD1 (6 bases). V dropped 4 bases and J dropped 0 bases, with 14 bases sitting between them. The germline CDR1 and CDR2 sequences are SGDLS and YYNGEE. This CDR3 contains 16 residues. In DNA form, the CDR3 reads TGTGCCAGCAGCCTTCGACAGGAGAGCTCCTACAATGAGCAGTTCTTC. Translation: CASSLRQESSYNEQFF.

This sequence joins TRBV15 and TRBJ2-2, with TRBD2 as a possible D gene (6 bases). The CDR3 contains 15 residues. V was pared by 3 bases and J by 4 bases, with 12 bases between. Looked up from germline, CDR1 is LNHNV and CDR2 is YYDKDF (reference sequence). This CDR3 is CATSSLGLSTGELFF. CDR3 DNA sequence: TGTGCCACCAGCAGCTTGGGACTCAGCACCGGGGAGCTGTTTTTT.